A single sample is the source of the 20 T cell receptor beta chains below, sequenced in a study of blood T cell repertoires in COVID-19. The method was immunoSEQ multiplex PCR; TCRdb's version includes in-frame clones alone and lacks a portion of them. This sample has 200,000 to 250,000 clones, with about 80% found just once. The sequencing input was PBMCs or T cells enriched from blood (not recorded which). Receptors originate from a woman aged 40 to 55 with acute COVID-19.

The rearrangement joins TRBV4-3 to TRBJ2-7; weak D call: TRBD1 (5 bases). Germline CDR1 reads LGHNA; CDR2 reads YSLEER. Trimming left V 1 base short and J 4 bases short, with 14 bases between. The CDR3 covers 15 residues. The CDR3 DNA follows: TGCGCCAGCAGCCAAGTAACAACAGGTACTTACGAGCAGTACTTC. It specifies CASSQVTTGTYEQYF.

This clone occurred a few times. The J gene is TRBJ2-7, the V gene TRBV7-8, with D unresolved. This CDR3 is built from 12 residues. Trimming shortened V by 2 bases and J by 6 bases, and 8 bases separated the two germline ends. Germline CDR1 and CDR2: SGHVS and FQNEAQ. The CDR3 nucleotides are TGTGCCAGCAGCTTACACCTCGGCGAGCAGTACTTC. Residues: CASSLHLGEQYF. Complete variable domain (other parts from reference TRBV7-8 and TRBJ2-7): GAGVSQSPRYKVAKRGQDVALRCDPISGHVSLFWYQQALGQGPEFLTYFQNEAQLDKSGLPSDRFFAERPEGSVSTLKIQRTQQEDSAVYLCASSLHLGEQYFGPGTRLTVT.

The table lists this clone with a few counts. This chain links TRBV30 with TRBJ2-2, with TRBD1 matching over 8 bases. The CDR3 extends over 13 amino acids. Trimming removed 4 bases from V and 7 bases from J; junction bases left unmatched: 5. CDR1 is GTSNPN and CDR2 is SVGIG in the germline V gene (reference sequence). DNA for the CDR3: TGTGCCTGGATTCGGACAGGGATCGGGGAGCTGTTTTTT. This encodes CAWIRTGIGELFF.

The chain is built from TRBV7-9 and TRBJ2-2; tentatively, D is TRBD2 (6 bases). The CDR3 contains 16 residues. CDR1 is SEHNR and CDR2 is FQNEAQ in the germline V gene (reference sequence). Trimming cost V 4 bases and J 1 base, with 13 bases left between them. The CDR3 is CASSSTDYGNTGELFF. The CDR3 coding sequence is TGTGCCAGCAGCTCGACGGACTATGGGAACACCGGGGAGCTGTTTTTT. The full variable domain, its missing parts supplied by reference TRBV7-9 and TRBJ2-2, is DTGVSQNPRHKITKRGQNVTFRCDPISEHNRLYWYRQTLGQGPEFLTYFQNEAQLEKSRLLSDRFSAERPKGSFSTLEIQRTEQGDSAMYLCASSSTDYGNTGELFFGEGSRLTVL.

In its sample, this clone was seen once. The chain is built from TRBV4-2 and TRBJ1-2, with TRBD1 as a possible D gene (5 bases). Per the germline V gene, CDR1 is LGHNA and CDR2 is YNFKEQ. V lost 0 bases, J lost 7 bases, and 18 bases lay in between. The CDR3 is made up of 16 amino acids. The CDR3 nucleotides read TGTGCCAGCAGCCAAGATCCTATCTTGGGGGGACGTGGCTACACCTTC. Its translation: CASSQDPILGGRGYTF.

The rearrangement links TRBV29-1 to TRBJ2-7, with TRBD1 matching over 10 bases. This CDR3 spans 13 amino acids. Trimming took 6 bases from V and 2 from J; bases not matched to a gene: 4. Germline V lookup: CDR1 SQVTM, CDR2 ANQGSEA. The CDR3 loop reads CSVPGTGAYEQYF. The CDR3 region has the DNA TGCAGCGTCCCCGGGACAGGGGCCTACGAGCAGTACTTC.

The chain is built from TRBV7-2 and TRBJ2-5, with a tentative D call TRBD2 (5 bases). With 4 bases removed from V and 9 bases from J, the gap between germline ends came to 18 bases. This CDR3 is 14 amino acids long. Germline V gene data show CDR1 as SGHTA and CDR2 as FQGNSA. CDR3 protein: CASSSYGPEGAQYF. In DNA, the CDR3 is TGTGCCAGCAGCTCGTACGGTCCAGAGGGAGCCCAGTACTTC.

The chain is built from TRBV2 and TRBJ2-2, with D possibly being TRBD1 (6 bases). CDR1 and CDR2 (germline): SNHLY, FYNNEI. Trimming cost V 9 bases and J 5 bases, with 13 bases left between them. The CDR3 is 13 amino acids. This CDR3 is CASSPTGTGELFF. The CDR3 DNA reads as TGTGCCAGTTCGCCCACAGGGACCGGGGAGCTGTTTTTT.

In this sample, this clone turned up many times. The chain carries TRBV7-9 and TRBJ1-1; maybe TRBD1 (6 bases). CDR3 length: 15 amino acids. The V end was cut by 6 bases, the J end by 0 bases, with 14 bases between. CDR1 and CDR2 (germline): SEHNR, FQNEAQ (reference sequence). CDR3: CASSPPRGLNTEAFF. The CDR3 DNA sequence: TGTGCCAGCAGTCCTCCGAGGGGGTTGAACACTGAAGCTTTCTTT.

The rearrangement uses TRBV3-1 (or the pseudogene TRBV3-2) and TRBJ1-2, with 9 bases matching TRBD1. Germline lookup yields CDR1 LGHDT and CDR2 YNNKEL (reference sequence). The CDR3 runs to 16 residues. J lost 2 bases, V lost 3 bases, and 7 bases had no gene match. The CDR3 nucleotides are TGTGCCAGCAGCCATCAGGTCACAGGGGGCAACTATGGCTACACCTTC. It encodes CASSHQVTGGNYGYTF.

V gene TRBV7-9 combines with J gene TRBJ2-7; 9 bases align to TRBD2. Germline lookup yields CDR1 SEHNR and CDR2 FQNEAQ (reference sequence). There are 14 residues in the CDR3. Trimming took 8 bases from V and 3 from J; bases not matched to a gene: 8. The CDR3 loop reads CASEGGGAHYEQYF. CDR3 in DNA: TGTGCCAGCGAGGGCGGGGGGGCCCACTACGAGCAGTACTTC.

J is TRBJ2-3 and V is TRBV5-1; TRBD1 agrees at 10 bases. This CDR3 has 15 amino acids. The junction had 8 bases not matched to a gene; V was cut back by 6 bases and J by 4 bases. Germline loops: CDR1 SGHRS, CDR2 YFSETQ. The CDR3 nucleotides are TGCGCCAGCACCCCGGGACAGGGGTTGGCAGATACGCAGTATTTT. This codes for CASTPGQGLADTQYF.

V gene TRBV27 combines with J gene TRBJ2-7, with a possible D match to TRBD1 (6 bases). The CDR3 is 14 amino acids. V lost 4 bases, J lost 2 bases, and 12 bases lay in between. The V gene's germline CDR1 is MNHEY and CDR2 SMNVEV (reference sequence). CDR3 sequence: CASSSRDNPYEQYF. CDR3 in DNA: TGTGCCAGCAGTTCACGGGACAATCCCTACGAGCAGTACTTC.

The chain joins TRBV15 to TRBJ1-1; the match to TRBD1 covers 8 bases. This CDR3 is 16 amino acids long. V dropped 4 bases and J dropped 0; count of bases not matched to a gene: 7. Germline V gene sequence: CDR1 LNHNV, CDR2 YYDKDF (reference sequence). The DNA of the CDR3 is TGTGCCACCAGCATCCGGGACAGGCTCATGAACACTGAAGCTTTCTTT. It encodes CATSIRDRLMNTEAFF.

The chain has TRBV28 and TRBJ2-7; a weak D match, TRBD1 (6 bases). The length of the CDR3 is 13 residues. CDR1 is MDHEN, CDR2 SYDVKM, per germline. V lost 6 bases and J 3 bases, leaving 12 bases between the germline ends. For the CDR3, the DNA is TGTGCCAGCAGGCCGGACAGAAACTACGAGCAGTACTTC. Residues: CASRPDRNYEQYF.

CDR3 region: CASSPGSTMYEQYF. The CDR3 nucleotides are TGTGCCAGCAGCCCCGGGAGTACGATGTACGAGCAGTACTTC. This sequence joins TRBV14 and TRBJ2-7, with D possibly being TRBD2 (6 bases). V lost 4 bases to trimming and J lost 4 bases, with 14 bases between them. The germline V gene encodes CDR1 SGHDN and CDR2 FVKESK. CDR3 length: 14 residues.

Written as DNA, the CDR3 is TGTGCCAGCAGCCCCGACAGGGGCAACTATGGCTACACCTTC. Residues: CASSPDRGNYGYTF. V gene TRBV7-6 combines with J gene TRBJ1-2, with TRBD1 identical over 8 bases. V dropped 5 bases and J dropped 2; count of bases not matched to a gene: 4. From germline, CDR1 is SGHVS and CDR2 FNYEAQ. This CDR3 comprises 14 residues.

This clone appeared a few times. The chain links TRBV5-1 to TRBJ2-7; D is possibly TRBD1 (5 bases). The CDR3 loop spans 14 amino acids. Germline V gene sequence: CDR1 SGHRS, CDR2 YFSETQ. V lost 4 bases to trimming and J lost 6 bases, with 17 bases between them. The CDR3 sequence is CASSLTPTVSEQYF. CDR3 bases: TGCGCCAGCAGCCTGACCCCGACAGTATCCGAGCAGTACTTC.

The chain links TRBV11-2 to TRBJ2-6; 9 nucleotides align to TRBD1. Germline loops: CDR1 SGHAT, CDR2 FQNNGV. The CDR3 is 18 residues long. V shed 4 bases and J 0 bases; nucleotides not matched to a gene: 7. In nucleotides, the CDR3 is TGTGCCAGCAGCTCCACGGGACAGGGAGTCTCTGGGGCCAACGTCCTGACTTTC. Translating it yields CASSSTGQGVSGANVLTF.

The sample holds one count of this clone. The chain couples TRBV9 to TRBJ2-5; 11 bases match TRBD2. The V segment lost 0 bases and the J segment 1 base; nucleotides outside the gene matches: 2. The CDR3 has 16 amino acids. CDR1 is SGDLS and CDR2 is YYNGEE in the germline V gene. For the CDR3, the DNA is TGTGCCAGCAGCGTAGCTACTAGCGGGAGCCAAGAGACCCAGTACTTC. Residues: CASSVATSGSQETQYF.